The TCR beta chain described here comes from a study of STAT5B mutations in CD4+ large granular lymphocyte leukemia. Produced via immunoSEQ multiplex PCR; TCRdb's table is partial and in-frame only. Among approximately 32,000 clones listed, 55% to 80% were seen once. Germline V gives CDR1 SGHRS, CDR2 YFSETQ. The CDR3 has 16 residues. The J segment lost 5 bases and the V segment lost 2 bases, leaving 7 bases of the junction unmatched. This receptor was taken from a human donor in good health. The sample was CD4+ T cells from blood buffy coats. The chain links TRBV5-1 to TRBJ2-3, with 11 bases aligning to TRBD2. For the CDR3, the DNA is TGCGCCAGCAGCTTTCTTCTAGCGGGGGGCGGAGATACGCAGTATTTT. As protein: CASSFLLAGGGDTQYF. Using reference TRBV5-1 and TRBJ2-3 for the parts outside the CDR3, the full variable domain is KAGVTQTPRYLIKTRGQQVTLSCSPISGHRSVSWYQQTPGQGLQFLFEYFSETQRNKGNFPGRFSGRQFSNSRSEMNVSTLELGDSALYLCASSFLLAGGGDTQYFGPGTRLTVL.